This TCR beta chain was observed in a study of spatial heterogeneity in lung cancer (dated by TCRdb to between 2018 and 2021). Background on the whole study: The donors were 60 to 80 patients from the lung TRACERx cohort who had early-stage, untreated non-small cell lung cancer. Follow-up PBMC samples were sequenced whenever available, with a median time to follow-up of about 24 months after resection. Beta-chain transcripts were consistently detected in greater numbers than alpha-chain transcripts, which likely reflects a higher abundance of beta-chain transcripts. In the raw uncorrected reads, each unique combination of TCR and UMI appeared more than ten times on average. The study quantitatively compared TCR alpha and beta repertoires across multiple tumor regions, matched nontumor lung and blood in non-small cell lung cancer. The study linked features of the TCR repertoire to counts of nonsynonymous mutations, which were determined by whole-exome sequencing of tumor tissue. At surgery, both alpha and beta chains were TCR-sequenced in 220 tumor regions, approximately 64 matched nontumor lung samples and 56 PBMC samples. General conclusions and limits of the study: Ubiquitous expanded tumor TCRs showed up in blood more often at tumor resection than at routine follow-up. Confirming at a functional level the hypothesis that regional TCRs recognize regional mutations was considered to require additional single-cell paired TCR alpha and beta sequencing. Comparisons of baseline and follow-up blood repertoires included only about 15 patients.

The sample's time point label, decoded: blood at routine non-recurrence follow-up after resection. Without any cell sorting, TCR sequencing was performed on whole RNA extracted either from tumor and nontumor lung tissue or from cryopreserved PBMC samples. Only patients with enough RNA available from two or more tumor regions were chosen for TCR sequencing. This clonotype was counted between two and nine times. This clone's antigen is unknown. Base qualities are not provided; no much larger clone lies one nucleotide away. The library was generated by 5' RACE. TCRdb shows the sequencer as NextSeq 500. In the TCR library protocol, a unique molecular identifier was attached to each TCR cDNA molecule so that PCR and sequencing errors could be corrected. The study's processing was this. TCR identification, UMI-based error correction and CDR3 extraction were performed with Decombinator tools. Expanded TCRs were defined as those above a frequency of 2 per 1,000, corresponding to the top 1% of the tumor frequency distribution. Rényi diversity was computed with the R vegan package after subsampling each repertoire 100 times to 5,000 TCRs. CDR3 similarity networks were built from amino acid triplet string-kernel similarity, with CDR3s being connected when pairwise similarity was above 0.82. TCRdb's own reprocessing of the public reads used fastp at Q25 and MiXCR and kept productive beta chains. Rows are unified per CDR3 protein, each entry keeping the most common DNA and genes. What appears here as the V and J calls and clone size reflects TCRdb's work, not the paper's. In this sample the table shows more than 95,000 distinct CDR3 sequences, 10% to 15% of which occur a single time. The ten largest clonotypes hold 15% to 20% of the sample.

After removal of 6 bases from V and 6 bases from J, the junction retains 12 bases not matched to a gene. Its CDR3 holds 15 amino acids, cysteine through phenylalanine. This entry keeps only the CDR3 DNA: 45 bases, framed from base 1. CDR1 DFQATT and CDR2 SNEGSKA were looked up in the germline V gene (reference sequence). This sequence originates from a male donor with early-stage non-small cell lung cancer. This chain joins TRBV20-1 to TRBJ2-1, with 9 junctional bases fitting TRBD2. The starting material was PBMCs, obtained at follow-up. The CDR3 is CSARRPSGDPNEQFF. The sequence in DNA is TGCAGTGCCCGGAGGCCTAGCGGGGATCCCAATGAGCAGTTCTTC.